The rows below give T cell receptor beta chains drawn from one sample of a study of T cell changes during pregnancy in multiple sclerosis. Produced via immunoSEQ multiplex PCR; TCRdb's table is partial and in-frame only. The sample contains just under 100,000 clones, approximately 93% of which appear only once. Sequencing used peripheral blood, obtained after pregnancy. The receptors were gathered from a female donor with multiple sclerosis, enrolled in a pregnancy study. CDR3s include the opening cysteine and the closing phenylalanine or tryptophan. D genes are given only for firm matches. Not all rows give a size; the values are once, few, many and, for expanded clones, a class.

length	V	J	size	D	CDR3	DNA
16	TRBV4-2	TRBJ2-5	-	TRBD2	CASSQGLAGGGETQYF	TGTGCCAGCAGCCAAGGACTAGCGGGAGGGGGGGAGACCCAGTACTTC
14	TRBV4-2	TRBJ2-7	-	-	CASSQERSVGTQYF	TGTGCCAGCAGCCAAGAGCGATCGGTTGGGACTCAGTACTTC
13	TRBV2	TRBJ1-5	-	-	CASSVQGYQPQHF	TGTGCCAGCAGTGTTCAGGGATATCAGCCCCAGCATTTT
15	TRBV19	TRBJ2-3	once	-	CASSIGATSTDTQYF	TGTGCCAGTAGTATTGGCGCGACTAGCACAGATACGCAGTATTTT
12	TRBV30	TRBJ2-1	once	-	CAWSVPGYEQFF	TGTGCCTGGAGTGTACCAGGCTATGAGCAGTTCTTC
15	TRBV4-1	TRBJ2-7	-	TRBD1	CASSRTGTGAYEQYF	TGCGCCAGCAGCCGAACCGGGACAGGGGCCTACGAGCAGTACTTC
17	TRBV27	TRBJ1-4	-	-	CASSTDRTHATNEKLFF	TGTGCCAGCAGTACCGACAGGACCCATGCAACTAATGAAAAACTGTTTTTT
12	TRBV28	TRBJ2-7	-	-	CASRSTGREQYF	TGTGCCAGCAGGTCGACAGGCCGCGAGCAGTACTTC
14	TRBV6-6	TRBJ1-2	-	TRBD1	CASSWTGDNYGYTF	TGTGCCAGCAGTTGGACAGGGGATAACTATGGCTACACCTTC
14	TRBV10-1	TRBJ2-7	-	TRBD2	CASSKLTSGYEQYF	TGCGCCAGCAGCAAACTGACTAGCGGTTACGAGCAGTACTTC
12	TRBV28	TRBJ2-7	-	TRBD1	CAIPGTAHEQYF	TGTGCCATACCCGGGACAGCCCACGAGCAGTACTTC
14	TRBV5-1	TRBJ1-2	once	-	CASSVDRSRGGYTF	TGCGCCAGCAGCGTCGACAGAAGCAGGGGTGGCTACACCTTC
13	TRBV30	TRBJ2-3	-	-	CAWGADSTDTQYF	TGTGCCTGGGGGGCGGATAGCACAGATACGCAGTATTTT
15	TRBV30	TRBJ2-1	once	TRBD2	CAWGQGAGYYNEQFF	TGTGCCTGGGGTCAGGGAGCGGGATACTACAATGAGCAGTTCTTC
14	TRBV11-2	TRBJ1-5	few	-	CASSLTVHNQPQHF	TGTGCCAGCAGCCTGACAGTGCACAATCAGCCCCAGCATTTT
11	TRBV2	TRBJ2-5	-	-	CASSVDDYQYF	TGTGCCAGCAGTGTGGATGACTACCAGTACTTC
14	TRBV27	TRBJ2-5	-	-	CASSLGSQQETQYF	TGTGCCAGCAGTTTGGGGAGTCAGCAAGAGACCCAGTACTTC
15	TRBV11-2	TRBJ2-5	-	-	CASSLDLTREETQYF	TGTGCCAGCAGCTTAGATCTGACACGGGAGGAGACCCAGTACTTC